One and the same sample provided the 2 T cell receptor beta chains below, sequenced in a study of blood T cell repertoires in COVID-19. The table came from immunoSEQ multiplex PCR; TCRdb's copy has only in-frame clones and leaves some out. This sample has 15,000 to 20,000 clones, with around nine tenths found just once. Sequenced input: peripheral blood. The receptors stem from a human donor in a cohort sampled during active COVID-19.

The rearrangement joins TRBV18 to TRBJ2-5; the D gene is possibly TRBD2 (5 bases). Germline-derived CDR1 and CDR2 are KGHSH and LQKENI. The ends were cut back, 4 bases at V and 0 bases at J, with 12 bases in the middle. The length of the CDR3 is 15 residues. As DNA, the CDR3 is TGTGCCAGCTCACGGGGAGCCACCTACCAAGAGACCCAGTACTTC. Protein product: CASSRGATYQETQYF.

The chain uses TRBV15 and TRBJ2-7; 13 nucleotides align to TRBD2. This CDR3 is built from 15 residues. Germline-derived CDR1 and CDR2 are LNHNV and YYDKDF (reference sequence). V lost 1 base to trimming and J lost 7 bases; unmatched junction nucleotides: 4. CDR3 DNA sequence: TGTGCCACCAGCAGAGGACTAGCGGGAGGTAATGAGCAGTACTTC. It is translated as CATSRGLAGGNEQYF.